The rows below give T cell receptor beta chains drawn from one sample of a study of blood T cell repertoires in COVID-19. Some clones are missing from TCRdb's copy, which holds only in-frame ones; the method was immunoSEQ multiplex PCR. The sample shows approximately 200,000 clones, 88% of them seen only once. What was sequenced was PBMCs or T cells enriched from blood (not recorded which). Receptors originate from a woman aged 30 to 39 who had been exposed to COVID-19. CDR3s include the opening cysteine and the closing phenylalanine or tryptophan. A D gene is named only where the DNA matches it firmly. Only some rows state a clone size, as once, few, many or a class for expanded clones.

once	.	TRBJ2-5	TRBV28	CASSPATGKETQYF	TGTGCCAGCAGCCCGGCAACGGGGAAAGAGACCCAGTACTTC
.	.	TRBJ1-1	TRBV29-1	CSVAGSFEAFF	TGCAGCGTTGCCGGTTCCTTTGAAGCTTTCTTT
.	.	TRBJ1-6	TRBV5-5	CASSLSPAGVDSPLHF	TGTGCCAGCAGCTTGTCGCCTGCCGGGGTGGATTCACCCCTCCACTTT
.	.	TRBJ1-2	TRBV12-3/TRBV12-4	CATSGGRGYGYTF	TGTGCCACGAGTGGGGGGAGAGGCTATGGCTACACCTTC
once	.	TRBJ1-2	TRBV30	CAWSEGWDFGYTF	TGTGCCTGGAGTGAGGGGTGGGATTTCGGCTACACCTTC
.	TRBD2	TRBJ2-3	TRBV6-4	CASSGPSGSSDTQYF	TGTGCCAGCAGTGGGCCCAGCGGGAGCTCAGATACGCAGTATTTT
.	TRBD1	TRBJ1-2	TRBV2	CASSPDRGDYGYTF	TGTGCCAGCAGCCCGGACAGGGGAGACTATGGCTACACCTTC
few	.	TRBJ2-7	TRBV28	CASSWVELAEQYF	TGTGCCAGCAGTTGGGTAGAATTAGCCGAGCAGTACTTC
once	TRBD1	TRBJ1-1	TRBV19	CASIRTGGDTEAFF	TGTGCCAGTATCAGGACAGGGGGGGACACTGAAGCTTTCTTT
.	TRBD1	TRBJ1-6	TRBV28	CASSLNRGNSPLHF	TGTGCCAGCAGCTTGAACAGGGGAAATTCACCCCTCCACTTT
.	.	TRBJ1-2	TRBV12-3/TRBV12-4	CASTWRGYGYTF	TGTGCCAGCACCTGGAGAGGGTATGGCTACACCTTC
.	.	TRBJ2-5	TRBV12-5	CASGFHETQYF	TGTGCTAGTGGTTTCCATGAGACCCAGTACTTC
.	TRBD2	TRBJ2-5	TRBV9	CASSVGGTKETQYF	TGTGCCAGCAGCGTAGGCGGGACTAAAGAGACCCAGTACTTC
.	TRBD2	TRBJ2-1	TRBV14	CASSQDPGGSSDEQFF	TGTGCCAGCAGCCAAGATCCGGGAGGGAGCTCGGATGAGCAGTTCTTC
.	TRBD1	TRBJ1-6	TRBV28	CASGQGVHNSPLHF	TGTGCCAGCGGACAGGGGGTCCATAATTCACCCCTCCACTTT
once	.	TRBJ1-2	TRBV9	CASSVTDGLSYGYTF	TGTGCCAGCAGCGTGACAGATGGGTTAAGCTATGGCTACACCTTC
.	.	TRBJ1-5	TRBV4-1	CASSQSRDQPQHF	TGCGCCAGCAGCCAATCACGGGATCAGCCCCAGCATTTT
.	TRBD2	TRBJ2-1	TRBV11-2	CASSPLAGGPGEQFF	TGTGCCAGCAGCCCCCTAGCGGGAGGGCCGGGGGAGCAGTTCTTC
.	TRBD2	TRBJ2-1	TRBV5-5	CASSPHLGLAGDTHEQFF	TGTGCCAGCAGCCCTCATCTGGGACTAGCGGGAGATACTCACGAGCAGTTCTTC
.	.	TRBJ1-2	TRBV2	CARSEEGGGIGGYTF	TGTGCCCGCAGTGAAGAAGGGGGGGGTATCGGAGGCTACACCTTC
.	.	TRBJ2-1	TRBV15	CATSSTDRIGVYNEQFF	TGTGCCACCAGCTCCACGGACAGAATTGGCGTCTACAATGAGCAGTTCTTC
.	TRBD1	TRBJ2-5	TRBV28	CASSATGVRETQYF	TGTGCCAGCAGCGCGACAGGGGTTCGAGAGACCCAGTACTTC
.	.	TRBJ2-7	TRBV11-2	CASSPSTPGTLDTYEQYF	TGTGCCAGCAGCCCTTCCACCCCCGGGACACTGGATACCTACGAGCAGTACTTC
.	TRBD1	TRBJ1-1	TRBV19	CASRETGYSPTAFF	TGTGCCAGTCGCGAGACAGGGTACTCCCCCACGGCTTTCTTT
.	.	TRBJ2-2	TRBV5-1	CASSLGGRVRTGELFF	TGCGCCAGCAGCTTAGGAGGGAGAGTTCGCACCGGGGAGCTGTTTTTT
.	TRBD1	TRBJ2-7	TRBV19	CASNPSGGEQYF	TGTGCCAGTAATCCTTCAGGGGGCGAGCAGTACTTC
once	.	TRBJ2-1	TRBV15	CATSRKRTDYNEQFF	TGTGCCACCAGCAGAAAGCGGACAGACTACAATGAGCAGTTCTTC
.	TRBD1	TRBJ2-1	TRBV7-9	CASSLGGQGANNEQFF	TGTGCCAGCAGCTTGGGAGGACAGGGGGCGAACAATGAGCAGTTCTTC
once	.	TRBJ1-2	TRBV12-3/TRBV12-4	CASNRGFSYGYTF	TGTGCCAGCAACAGAGGGTTCAGCTATGGCTACACCTTC
.	.	TRBJ1-1	TRBV12-5	CASGLVAGVGTEAFF	TGTGCTAGTGGTTTGGTGGCAGGGGTGGGCACTGAAGCTTTCTTT
.	TRBD2	TRBJ2-1	TRBV7-2	CASSHRGVEQFF	TGTGCCAGCAGCCACCGGGGGGTTGAGCAGTTCTTC
once	.	TRBJ1-2	TRBV3-1/TRBV3-2	CASSQEWGHMGGYTF	TGTGCCAGCAGCCAAGAATGGGGACATATGGGAGGCTACACCTTC
.	TRBD1	TRBJ1-6	TRBV6-5	CASRGTGVNSPLHF	TGTGCCAGCAGAGGGACAGGGGTTAATTCACCCCTCCACTTT
.	TRBD1	TRBJ1-1	TRBV29-1	CSARYRGLNTEAFF	TGCAGCGCCCGATACAGGGGCTTGAACACTGAAGCTTTCTTT
once	.	TRBJ2-7	TRBV15	CATSRDGYEQYF	TGTGCCACCAGCAGAGACGGCTACGAGCAGTACTTC
few	.	TRBJ2-1	TRBV5-1	CASSKRSSWQFF	TGCGCCAGCAGCAAACGTAGTTCTTGGCAGTTCTTC
.	TRBD1	TRBJ1-2	TRBV25-1	CASSDRKDRGPSRGGYTF	TGTGCCAGCAGTGACCGAAAGGACAGGGGGCCTTCTAGGGGAGGCTACACCTTC
few	TRBD2	TRBJ2-7	TRBV5-4	CASRSTTSGGYEQYF	TGTGCCAGCAGGTCCACAACTAGCGGGGGCTACGAGCAGTACTTC
.	.	TRBJ2-3	TRBV2	CASGRLGIGADTQYF	TGTGCCAGTGGACGACTGGGAATCGGGGCAGATACGCAGTATTTT
.	TRBD2	TRBJ2-1	TRBV27	CASSRTPVGGEQFF	TGTGCCAGCAGTCGGACGCCGGTGGGGGGGGAGCAGTTCTTC
.	.	TRBJ2-2	TRBV27	CASSLIFGGNTGELFF	TGTGCCAGCAGTTTAATTTTCGGGGGGAACACCGGGGAGCTGTTTTTT
few	TRBD1	TRBJ1-1	TRBV19	CASSSIRQGALSLLNTEAFF	TGTGCCAGTAGTTCGATACGACAGGGGGCGCTCTCCCTCTTGAACACTGAAGCTTTCTTT
.	.	TRBJ2-2	TRBV9	CASSKSRGIGELFF	TGTGCCAGCAGCAAGTCACGGGGGATCGGGGAGCTGTTTTTT
.	.	TRBJ2-5	TRBV28	CASSLFRDQETQYF	TGTGCCAGCAGTTTATTCCGTGACCAAGAGACCCAGTACTTC
.	.	TRBJ1-2	TRBV11-2	CASSRNRQDYGYTF	TGTGCCAGCAGCCGAAACCGACAGGACTATGGCTACACCTTC
.	TRBD1	TRBJ1-1	TRBV6-5	CASSRTGANTEAFF	TGTGCCAGCAGTCGGACAGGGGCGAACACTGAAGCTTTCTTT
.	TRBD2	TRBJ2-7	TRBV5-5	CASSLRAGVYEQYF	TGTGCCAGCAGCTTGAGAGCGGGAGTCTACGAGCAGTACTTC
.	.	TRBJ2-2	TRBV5-1	CASSLATTTNTGELFF	TGCGCCAGCAGCTTGGCCACTACCACGAACACCGGGGAGCTGTTTTTT
.	.	TRBJ2-5	TRBV9	CASSVTGSQETQYF	TGTGCCAGCAGCGTCACCGGGAGCCAAGAGACCCAGTACTTC